These 27 T cell receptor beta chains were all obtained from the same sample, sequenced in a study of blood T cell repertoires in COVID-19. Using immunoSEQ multiplex PCR, the repertoire was profiled, and TCRdb retains in-frame clones only, with some absent. The sample holds around 270,000 clones, around nine tenths seen once. Sequenced input: peripheral blood. These receptors were taken from a man aged 25 to 40 with active or convalescent COVID-19.

The CDR3 DNA is TGTGCCAGCAGCACAAGCGGGGGGGCTTCACAGGGCTACAATGAGCAGTTCTTC. It codes for CASSTSGGASQGYNEQFF. The chain is built from TRBV6-2 or TRBV6-3 and TRBJ2-1; 10 bases match TRBD2. The CDR3 is 18 amino acids. The germline CDR1 and CDR2 sequences are MNHEY and SVGEGT. J gave up 3 bases and V 6 bases, and 14 bases lay outside the gene matches.

The V gene is TRBV5-4, the J gene TRBJ2-7, with 11 bases aligning to TRBD2. CDR1 is SGHNT and CDR2 is YYREEE in the germline V gene (reference sequence). The CDR3 contains 15 residues. Losses at the gene ends were 4 bases for V and 5 bases for J; bases not matched to a gene: 8. CDR3 region: CASSEPSGGRNEQYF. The CDR3 nucleotides read TGTGCCAGCAGCGAACCTAGCGGGGGGAGGAACGAGCAGTACTTC. Full variable domain (missing parts from reference TRBV5-4 and TRBJ2-7): ETGVTQSPTHLIKTRGQQVTLRCSSQSGHNTVSWYQQALGQGPQFIFQYYREEENGRGNFPPRFSGLQFPNYSSELNVNALELDDSALYLCASSEPSGGRNEQYFGPGTRLTVT.

The chain combines TRBV6-1 with TRBJ2-5, with 7 bases that match TRBD1. There are 15 residues in the CDR3. Germline CDR1 reads MNHNS; CDR2 reads SASEGT. J lost 4 bases, V lost 0 bases, and 5 bases had no gene match. In DNA, the CDR3 is TGTGCCAGCAGTGAAGCGGGACAGCTCCCAGAGACCCAGTACTTC. Translating gives CASSEAGQLPETQYF.

The rearrangement uses TRBV19 and TRBJ2-7, with a tentative D call TRBD1 (7 bases). Germline V gene lookup returns CDR1 LNHDA and CDR2 SQIVND (reference sequence). Trimming stripped 3 bases from V and 4 bases from J, with 19 bases between. The CDR3 has 16 residues. The CDR3 here is CASSIGGGLQDYEQYF. The CDR3 region has the DNA TGTGCCAGTAGTATTGGAGGGGGCCTTCAAGATTACGAGCAGTACTTC. The complete variable domain, with remaining parts taken from reference TRBV19 and TRBJ2-7, reads DGGITQSPKYLFRKEGQNVTLSCEQNLNHDAMYWYRQDPGQGLRLIYYSQIVNDFQKGDIAEGYSVSREKKESFPLTVTSAQKNPTAFYLCASSIGGGLQDYEQYFGPGTRLTVT.

This clone came up many times. J is TRBJ2-2 and V is TRBV6-1; perhaps TRBD1 as D (7 bases). Looked up from germline, CDR1 is MNHNS and CDR2 is SASEGT. There are 16 residues in the CDR3. The ends were cut back, 0 bases at V and 6 bases at J, with 14 bases in the middle. The CDR3 nucleotides read TGTGCCAGCAGTGAAGCGGAGGGGGCAGGGGCCGGGGAGCTGTTTTTT. It specifies CASSEAEGAGAGELFF.

The chain combines TRBV7-9 with TRBJ2-7; a weak D match, TRBD1 (5 bases). The CDR3 length is 14 residues. The V gene's germline CDR1 is SEHNR and CDR2 FQNEAQ (reference sequence). The V end was cut by 4 bases, the J end by 3 bases, with 13 bases between. CDR3 nucleotide sequence: TGTGCCAGCAGCTCCGACAGCGCCGACTACGAGCAGTACTTC. Amino acids: CASSSDSADYEQYF.

V usage is TRBV9 and J usage is TRBJ1-1, with D uncertain. The CDR3 covers 13 residues. Germline loops: CDR1 SGDLS, CDR2 YYNGEE. Between the trimmed V and J ends, which lost 4 bases and 1 base, there was a span of 8 bases. The CDR3 nucleotides are TGTGCCAGCAGCCCTGGCGGGAACACTGAAGCTTTCTTT. Amino acid sequence: CASSPGGNTEAFF.

This clone showed up just a few times. This chain links TRBV3-1 (or the pseudogene TRBV3-2) with TRBJ2-1; 7 positions agree with TRBD1. The CDR3 spans 14 residues. After removal of 4 bases from V and 9 bases from J, the junction contained 9 bases not matched to a gene. Germline CDR1 is LGHDT and CDR2 is YNNKEL (reference sequence). Here the CDR3 DNA reads TGTGCCAGCAGCCCATTAAGACAGGGTGGTGAGCAGTTCTTC. Its protein is CASSPLRQGGEQFF.

The chain recombines TRBV6-6 with TRBJ1-4; D is possibly TRBD1 (6 bases). CDR3 length: 16 amino acids. Germline V gene lookup returns CDR1 MNHNY and CDR2 SVGAGI (reference sequence). V dropped 2 bases and J dropped 2 bases, with 12 bases sitting between them. The CDR3 DNA sequence: TGTGCCAGCAGTTACCCCGCAGGGGCTACTAATGAAAAACTGTTTTTT. It translates to CASSYPAGATNEKLFF.

This clone has a single count. The gene calls are TRBV10-2 and TRBJ1-2, with D unresolved. CDR3 length: 13 residues. Deletions cut 2 bases from V and 7 bases from J, with 11 bases between. Germline V gene data show CDR1 as WSHSY and CDR2 as SAAADI. CDR3 DNA sequence: TGCGCCAGCAGTGAGGTGGGAGTCTTTGGCTACACCTTC. This codes for CASSEVGVFGYTF.

The V call is TRBV5-1, the J call TRBJ2-5; a weak D match, TRBD1 (6 bases). From germline, CDR1 is SGHRS and CDR2 YFSETQ. V dropped 2 bases and J dropped 5 bases, with 13 bases sitting between them. The CDR3 covers 14 residues. This CDR3 is CASSFARGRETQYF. DNA of the CDR3: TGCGCCAGCAGCTTCGCCAGGGGCCGGGAGACCCAGTACTTC.

The chain has TRBV6-4 and TRBJ1-2; no clear D. This CDR3 comprises 14 residues. The germline CDR1 and CDR2 sequences are MRHNA and SNTAGT. Trimming pared 6 bases from V and 7 bases from J, leaving 18 bases between. CDR3 bases: TGTGCCAGCAGCGCGTCATCCGGGGAAACTGGCTACACCTTC. It yields the protein CASSASSGETGYTF.

The V call is TRBV7-9, the J call TRBJ2-1, with D perhaps matching TRBD2 (6 bases). The CDR3 covers 13 residues. With 10 bases removed from V and 9 bases from J, the gap between germline ends came to 19 bases. Germline CDR1 and CDR2: SEHNR and FQNEAQ (reference sequence). DNA of the CDR3: TGTGCCACCAGACACGGAGGGGTTACTGAGCAGTTCTTC. Encoded protein: CATRHGGVTEQFF.

The chain joins TRBV9 to TRBJ2-7; D is uncertain. The germline gives CDR1 SGDLS, CDR2 YYNGEE. V lost 0 bases, J lost 7 bases, and 17 bases lay in between. This CDR3 contains 15 residues. The CDR3 is CASSVDGSRFGEQYF. The DNA of the CDR3 is TGTGCCAGCAGCGTAGATGGTAGCCGTTTCGGAGAGCAGTACTTC. The complete variable domain, with remaining parts taken from reference TRBV9 and TRBJ2-7, reads DSGVTQTPKHLITATGQRVTLRCSPRSGDLSVYWYQQSLDQGLQFLIQYYNGEERAKGNILERFSAQQFPDLHSELNLSSLELGDSALYFCASSVDGSRFGEQYFGPGTRLTVT.

This chain joins TRBV7-8 and TRBJ1-3, with 7 bases fitting TRBD1. CDR3 length: 17 residues. V lost 3 bases to trimming and J lost 3 bases; unmatched junction nucleotides: 11. The germline gives CDR1 SGHVS, CDR2 FQNEAQ. The CDR3 is CASSLTPNRDSGNTIYF. Here the CDR3 DNA reads TGTGCCAGCAGCTTGACCCCCAACCGGGACAGTGGAAACACCATATATTTT.

J is TRBJ2-7 and V is TRBV27, with TRBD1 matching 7 bases. V shed 5 bases, J shed 3 bases, and the junction held 7 bases outside the gene matches. The CDR3 extends over 14 amino acids. The germline V gene encodes CDR1 MNHEY and CDR2 SMNVEV (reference sequence). The CDR3 loop is CASSPSGQIYEQYF. The CDR3 DNA follows: TGTGCCAGCAGTCCCTCGGGACAGATCTACGAGCAGTACTTC.

The chain links TRBV30 to TRBJ2-7; 9 bases line up with TRBD1. CDR1 and CDR2 from the germline V gene are GTSNPN and SVGIG (reference sequence). This CDR3 comprises 17 residues. V was clipped by 0 bases and J by 2 bases; unmatched bases: 11. The CDR3 sequence: CAWSVRIGTGKPYEQYF. The CDR3 DNA reads as TGTGCCTGGAGTGTACGCATCGGGACAGGGAAACCCTACGAGCAGTACTTC.

CDR3 in DNA: TGCGCCAGCAGCGACGGGACAGGGGCTGGAAACACCATATATTTT. Protein product: CASSDGTGAGNTIYF. The chain links TRBV4-1 to TRBJ1-3; TRBD1 matches at 10 bases. V shed 5 bases and J 2 bases; nucleotides not matched to a gene: 3. CDR3 length: 15 amino acids. CDR1 is MGHRA and CDR2 is YSYEKL in the germline V gene.

This clone has only a few counts. The rearrangement joins TRBV9 to TRBJ1-4; TRBD1 is a possible D gene (5 bases). V lost 3 bases, J lost 2 bases, and 8 bases lay in between. Per germline, CDR1 SGDLS and CDR2 YYNGEE. The CDR3 totals 14 residues. The CDR3: CASSEGTTNEKLFF. The CDR3 DNA reads TGTGCCAGCAGCGAGGGGACTACTAATGAAAAACTGTTTTTT. Variable domain in full (rest from reference TRBV9 and TRBJ1-4): DSGVTQTPKHLITATGQRVTLRCSPRSGDLSVYWYQQSLDQGLQFLIQYYNGEERAKGNILERFSAQQFPDLHSELNLSSLELGDSALYFCASSEGTTNEKLFFGSGTQLSVL.

V gene TRBV25-1 combines with J gene TRBJ1-4, with D unclear. In germline, CDR1 is MGHDK, CDR2 SYGVNS. Trimming removed 5 bases at V and 4 bases at J, with 20 bases between. This CDR3 contains 17 residues. CDR3 in amino acids: CASSRTGGIGINEKLFF. The DNA for the CDR3 is TGTGCCAGCAGTAGGACCGGCGGTATCGGGATTAATGAAAAACTGTTTTTT.

CDR3 residues: CASSLDGRADTQYF. In DNA, the CDR3 is TGTGCCAGCAGCTTGGACGGGCGGGCAGATACGCAGTATTTT. The chain is built from TRBV11-2 and TRBJ2-3; D is possibly TRBD2 (5 bases). Trimming left V 3 bases short and J 4 bases short, with 11 bases between. The CDR3 has 14 residues. Germline CDR1 and CDR2: SGHAT and FQNNGV.

This sequence joins TRBV7-3 and TRBJ2-3; 7 bases are a match to TRBD1. Germline V CDR1 and CDR2: SGHTA, FQGTGA. This CDR3 is 16 amino acids long. The junction had 8 bases not matched to a gene; V was cut back by 1 base and J by 4 bases. CDR3 sequence: CASSLKAGGRPDTQYF. The CDR3 region has the DNA TGTGCCAGCAGCTTAAAAGCAGGGGGTCGGCCAGATACGCAGTATTTT. Supplemented by reference TRBV7-3 and TRBJ2-3, the full variable domain reads GAGVSQTPSNKVTEKGKYVELRCDPISGHTALYWYRQSLGQGPEFLIYFQGTGAADDSGLPNDRFFAVRPEGSVSTLKIQRTERGDSAVYLCASSLKAGGRPDTQYFGPGTRLTVL.

V usage is TRBV6-6 and J usage is TRBJ2-2, with D tentatively TRBD1 (5 bases). Germline CDR1 reads MNHNY; CDR2 reads SVGAGI (reference sequence). CDR3 length equals 13 residues. V lost 7 bases and J lost 7, with 13 bases in between. For the CDR3, the DNA is TGTGCCAGCATTTCAGGGAACGACGGGGAGCTGTTTTTT. Encoded protein: CASISGNDGELFF.

V usage is TRBV20-1 and J usage is TRBJ2-3; 7 nucleotides align to TRBD2. The ends lost 3 bases at V and 1 base at J; junction bases unmatched: 7. This CDR3 spans 15 amino acids. CDR1 is DFQATT, CDR2 SNEGSKA, per germline (reference sequence). CDR3 DNA sequence: TGCAGTGCTAGTGGCGCGGGGGTCCGCACAGATACGCAGTATTTT. Residues: CSASGAGVRTDTQYF.

This clone was seen a handful of times. The chain employs TRBV27 and TRBJ2-2, with 9 nucleotides matching TRBD2. CDR1 MNHEY and CDR2 SMNVEV come from the germline V gene (reference sequence). V gave up 6 bases and J gave up 6 bases; unmatched junction bases: 23. The CDR3 has 20 residues. The CDR3 coding sequence is TGTGCCAGCAGCCACGCTGGCACCCTCCCTAGCGGGGAATTCTCCGGGGAGCTGTTTTTT. Translating it yields CASSHAGTLPSGEFSGELFF.

CDR3 bases: TGTGCCAGCAGCCAAGGTTCTGGGGGCGGAACTGAAGCTTTCTTT. Protein product: CASSQGSGGGTEAFF. The chain carries TRBV3-1 (or the pseudogene TRBV3-2) and TRBJ1-1, with a possible D match to TRBD1 (6 bases). This CDR3 has 15 amino acids. The germline V gene has CDR1 LGHDT and CDR2 YNNKEL (reference sequence). V shed 1 base and J shed 5 bases, with 14 bases lying between them.

The chain has TRBV18 and TRBJ1-2, with D maybe TRBD1 (6 bases). Germline CDR1 KGHSH, CDR2 LQKENI. V gave up 1 base and J gave up 4 bases, with 13 bases separating them. The CDR3 contains 15 residues. DNA for the CDR3: TGTGCCAGCTCACCACGGGAGGGGGGCGCCTATGGCTACACCTTC. Its protein product is CASSPREGGAYGYTF.